Each of the 13 T cell receptor beta chains below was sequenced from the same sample in a study of cytomegalovirus exposure and HLA in healthy donors. Using immunoSEQ multiplex PCR, the repertoire was profiled, and TCRdb retains in-frame clones only, with some absent. The profile covers roughly 150,000 clones, with 70% to 90% appearing a single time and around 2.4% taken by the ten largest. The sequenced sample consisted of PBMCs. These receptors all stem from a woman aged 18-29 years in good health and CMV-seronegative.

Only one count was recorded for this clone. The rearrangement uses TRBV6-5 and TRBJ2-1; D is possibly TRBD2 (5 bases). The germline V gene has CDR1 MNHEY and CDR2 SVGAGI. CDR3 length: 13 residues. V lost 3 bases and J lost 7, with 10 bases in between. The DNA for the CDR3 is TGTGCCAGCAGTTATTACGGACTGAATGAGCAGTTCTTC. Protein: CASSYYGLNEQFF.

V usage is TRBV9 and J usage is TRBJ2-3, with TRBD2 identical over 8 bases. Germline-derived CDR1 and CDR2 are SGDLS and YYNGEE. The J segment lost 1 base and the V segment lost 0 bases, leaving 4 bases of the junction unmatched. The CDR3 totals 16 residues. CDR3 residues: CASSVGTSGGTDTQYF. CDR3 in DNA: TGTGCCAGCAGCGTAGGAACTAGCGGCGGCACAGATACGCAGTATTTT.

The rearrangement joins TRBV6-5 to TRBJ2-1; tentative D call: TRBD2 (6 bases). The CDR3 is made up of 15 amino acids. The V end was cut by 0 bases, the J end by 4 bases, with 10 bases between. Germline values: CDR1 MNHEY, CDR2 SVGAGI. As DNA, the CDR3 is TGTGCCAGCAGTTACTCGACTAGTTTTTACAATGAGCAGTTCTTC. This sequence encodes CASSYSTSFYNEQFF.

This chain links TRBV29-1 with TRBJ2-1; TRBD1 is a possible D gene (8 bases). This CDR3 is built from 13 residues. The germline V and J ends were trimmed by 6 bases and 7 bases, with 16 bases remaining between them. Germline V gene data show CDR1 as SQVTM and CDR2 as ANQGSEA. The CDR3 nucleotides are TGCAGCGTCGGCGGGGGACAGGTTAATGAGCAGTTCTTC. Its translation: CSVGGGQVNEQFF.

CDR3 DNA sequence: TGTGCCAGCAGCTTAGAGGGACAGACGAACACCGGGGAGCTGTTTTTT. Protein sequence: CASSLEGQTNTGELFF. The gene calls are TRBV13 and TRBJ2-2, with 7 bases lining up with TRBD1. Germline V gene data show CDR1 as PRHDT and CDR2 as FYEKMQ (reference sequence). The CDR3 is 16 amino acids. Trimming removed 1 base from V and 0 bases from J; junction bases left unmatched: 2.

The chain carries TRBV13 and TRBJ2-1, with TRBD1 matching over 10 bases. V lost 2 bases, J lost 3 bases, and 10 bases stayed unmatched. The CDR3 is made up of 18 amino acids. Germline V gives CDR1 PRHDT, CDR2 FYEKMQ (reference sequence). The chain's CDR3 is CASSLFAPGTGDYNEQFF. CDR3 nucleotide sequence: TGTGCCAGCAGCTTATTCGCCCCCGGGACAGGGGACTACAATGAGCAGTTCTTC.

A word on this clone: One end of the junction is discordant with germline, which a read error may explain. The rearrangement joins TRBV29-1 to TRBJ1-2; the D is unclear. CDR1 and CDR2 from the germline V gene are SQVTM and ANQGSEA. The CDR3 contains 11 residues. CDR3: CSVEKEGKPRF. In DNA form, the CDR3 reads TGCAGCGTTGAAAAAGAGGGTAAACCCCGCTTC.

The V and J genes are TRBV19 and TRBJ1-5; D remains ambiguous. Germline assignment: CDR1 LNHDA and CDR2 SQIVND (reference sequence). Trimming removed 5 bases at V and 6 bases at J, with 11 bases between. This CDR3 spans 13 amino acids. CDR3 sequence: CASSPREVQPQHF. The CDR3 DNA reads as TGTGCCAGTAGTCCTCGGGAGGTTCAGCCCCAGCATTTT.

This rearrangement joins TRBV6-1 to TRBJ2-1, with D possibly matching TRBD2 (6 bases). The CDR3 covers 14 residues. Germline V gene lookup returns CDR1 MNHNS and CDR2 SASEGT. Between the trimmed V and J ends, which lost 7 bases and 7 bases, there was a span of 17 bases. CDR3 nucleotides: TGTGCCAGCAAGGGGCGATACGGAGGGAATGAGCAGTTCTTC. Its translation is CASKGRYGGNEQFF.

The chain carries TRBV9 and TRBJ2-3; 10 bases align to TRBD1. The CDR3 contains 16 residues. CDR1 SGDLS and CDR2 YYNGEE come from the germline V gene. The V and J ends lost 2 bases and 5 bases, in that order; junction bases with no gene match: 8. CDR3 sequence (DNA): TGTGCCAGCAGCGTCCATCCCGGGACAGGGGAAGATACGCAGTATTTT. Residues: CASSVHPGTGEDTQYF.

The chain employs TRBV7-8 and TRBJ1-2; possible D gene TRBD1, 6 bases. Trimming took off 3 bases at V and 7 bases at J, with 15 bases between the two ends. Germline CDR1 SGHVS, CDR2 FQNEAQ. The length of the CDR3 is 14 residues. The CDR3 loop reads CASSFKGGVAGYTF. The CDR3 DNA follows: TGTGCCAGCAGCTTCAAGGGGGGGGTTGCTGGCTACACCTTC.

This sequence joins TRBV27 and TRBJ2-7, with TRBD1 identical over 11 bases. J gave up 5 bases and V 5 bases, and 8 bases lay outside the gene matches. Germline CDR1 is MNHEY and CDR2 is SMNVEV (reference sequence). The CDR3 runs 15 residues. The CDR3 sequence: CASSHPGTGGHEQYF. The CDR3, as DNA: TGTGCCAGCAGTCACCCCGGGACAGGGGGACACGAGCAGTACTTC.

V is TRBV6-5 and J is TRBJ1-2; unclear D gene. V was clipped by 2 bases and J by 5 bases, with 9 bases between them. The V gene's germline CDR1 is MNHEY and CDR2 SVGAGI. This CDR3 is built from 13 residues. This CDR3 reads CASSYGGTYGYTF. CDR3 DNA sequence: TGTGCCAGCAGTTACGGCGGAACTTATGGCTACACCTTC.